Shown below are 18 T cell receptor beta chains from a single sample sequenced in a study of identical twins. Using its own MiXCR run on the 5' RACE reads, TCRdb lists one record per CDR3 protein. The data contain under 350,000 distinct CDR3 sequences, roughly 10% of them singletons. This sample was shared with a second study, whose subject was yellow fever vaccine responses in identical twins.

Material for sequencing was CD8+ T cells sorted from blood. Every receptor here comes from a woman aged 18 to 35 in good health.

This clonotype was picked up many times. The rearrangement joins TRBV21-1 to TRBJ2-5; the table's D call, TRBD1, has no DNA check behind it. TRBV21-1 is designated a pseudogene. This CDR3 is built from 14 residues. The CDR3 protein is CASSKTGKQETQYF. The CDR3 coding sequence is TGTGCCAGCAGCAAGACAGGGAAGCAAGAGACCCAGTACTTC.

This clonotype was detected ten times or more. The chain links TRBV24-1 to TRBJ1-5, with TRBD1 matching over 10 bases. This CDR3 spans 16 amino acids. Germline V gene lookup returns CDR1 KGHDR and CDR2 SFDVKD. V was pared by 4 bases and J by 7 bases, with 9 bases of the junction left unmatched. The CDR3: CATSERPGQGRQPQHF. For the CDR3, the DNA is TGTGCCACCAGTGAGCGACCGGGACAGGGGAGACAGCCCCAGCATTTT.

This clonotype was seen many times. V usage is TRBV7-3 and J usage is TRBJ2-7; perhaps TRBD2 as D (5 bases). Germline CDR1 reads SGHTA; CDR2 reads FQGTGA. There are 13 residues in the CDR3. The V end lost 3 bases, the J end lost 0 bases, and 6 bases lay between the germline ends. The CDR3 protein is CASSLGDSYEQYF. In DNA, the CDR3 is TGTGCCAGCAGCTTGGGAGACTCCTACGAGCAGTACTTC.

This clonotype showed up many times. This rearrangement joins TRBV5-1 to TRBJ2-3; D is unclear. CDR1 and CDR2 (germline): SGHRS, YFSETQ. V lost 0 bases and J 4 bases, leaving 9 bases between the germline ends. The CDR3 covers 14 residues. CDR3 DNA sequence: TGCGCCAGCAGCTTGGAGGTCCAGCCAGATACGCAGTATTTT. Amino acid sequence: CASSLEVQPDTQYF.

The V call is TRBV3-1, the J call TRBJ2-1, with a possible D match to TRBD1 (6 bases). Germline V gene lookup returns CDR1 LGHDT and CDR2 YNNKEL (reference sequence). V was trimmed by 0 bases and J by 1 base, leaving 13 bases between them. This CDR3 comprises 17 residues. CDR3 DNA: TGTGCCAGCAGCCAAGATAAGTGGGGGCTATCCTACAATGAGCAGTTCTTC. It is translated as CASSQDKWGLSYNEQFF.

The sample holds many counts of this clonotype. The V gene is TRBV19, the J gene TRBJ2-1; the match to TRBD1 covers 11 bases. The CDR3 extends over 15 amino acids. CDR1 and CDR2 (germline): LNHDA, SQIVND (reference sequence). V shed 4 bases and J 3 bases; nucleotides not matched to a gene: 2. The CDR3: CASSRGTGGYNEQFF. DNA for the CDR3: TGTGCCAGTAGTAGGGGGACAGGGGGCTACAATGAGCAGTTCTTC.

The chain recombines TRBV30 with TRBJ2-2; a possible D gene is TRBD1 (6 bases). Per the germline V gene, CDR1 is GTSNPN and CDR2 is SVGIG (reference sequence). The V end was cut by 2 bases, the J end by 0 bases, with 10 bases between. The CDR3 consists of 15 residues. The CDR3 spells CAWSWGQANTGELFF. The CDR3 region has the DNA TGTGCCTGGAGTTGGGGACAAGCGAACACCGGGGAGCTGTTTTTT.

This clonotype was recorded a few times. This chain joins TRBV11-2 and TRBJ2-1, with D possibly being TRBD2 (7 bases). Germline CDR1 reads SGHAT; CDR2 reads FQNNGV. Trimming shortened V by 1 base and J by 6 bases, and 13 bases separated the two germline ends. CDR3 length: 15 residues. The CDR3 nucleotides read TGTGCCAGCAGCTTAGTACGCGGGGGCGGCAATGAGCAGTTCTTC. This encodes CASSLVRGGGNEQFF.

A remark on this clonotype: The junction shows a germline mismatch at one end, possibly a read error. The chain joins TRBV7-2 to TRBJ2-5, with D perhaps TRBD2 (6 bases). Germline lookup yields CDR1 SGHTA and CDR2 FQGNSA. This CDR3 is 14 amino acids long. CDR3 coding DNA: TGTGCCAGCAGCTATTATTCAGCGGGCCTACCGATAATTTTC. Translating it yields CASSYYSAGLPIIF.

This clonotype was counted at least ten times. V is TRBV4-2 and J is TRBJ1-1; TRBD1 matches 8 bases. Trimming cost V 4 bases and J 4 bases; bases outside gene matches: 5. CDR3 length: 14 residues. CDR1 is LGHNA and CDR2 is YNFKEQ in the germline V gene. CDR3 protein: CASSPGGEVTEAFF. The CDR3 coding sequence is TGTGCCAGCAGCCCAGGGGGCGAAGTCACTGAAGCTTTCTTT.

This clonotype was seen repeatedly, ten times or more. The chain couples TRBV5-6 to TRBJ2-7; D not certain. The CDR3 sequence is 13 residues long. Trimming stripped 1 base from V and 1 base from J, with 6 bases between. Germline V gives CDR1 SGHDT, CDR2 YYEEEE. The chain's CDR3 is CASSLRLSYEQYF. CDR3 bases: TGTGCCAGCAGCTTGAGGCTGTCCTACGAGCAGTACTTC.

This clonotype has a handful of counts. This chain uses TRBV7-9 with TRBJ2-1; tentative D call: TRBD1 (5 bases). The CDR3 has 15 amino acids. Germline CDR1 SEHNR, CDR2 FQNEAQ (reference sequence). V lost 0 bases, J lost 5 bases, and 11 bases lay in between. CDR3 in amino acids: CASSLAPGNHNEQFF. CDR3 DNA sequence: TGTGCCAGCAGCTTAGCGCCAGGGAACCACAATGAGCAGTTCTTC.

This chain joins TRBV9 and TRBJ1-1; D may be TRBD1 (5 bases). V lost 3 bases to trimming and J lost 4 bases, with 19 bases between them. The CDR3 has 16 residues. Germline CDR1 reads SGDLS; CDR2 reads YYNGEE. CDR3 nucleotides: TGTGCCAGCAGCGCACCCCAGGGTCTGATCCGCACTGAAGCTTTCTTT. As protein: CASSAPQGLIRTEAFF.

This clonotype was counted ten times or more. The chain couples TRBV29-1 to TRBJ2-7, with 13 positions matching TRBD2. V was pared by 6 bases and J by 2 bases, with 10 bases of the junction left unmatched. The germline CDR1 and CDR2 sequences are SQVTM and ANQGSEA. The CDR3 is 16 amino acids. The chain's CDR3 is CSVVGTSGVEPYEQYF. The CDR3 nucleotides are TGCAGCGTGGTAGGGACTAGCGGGGTAGAACCCTACGAGCAGTACTTC.

The chain joins TRBV7-2 to TRBJ2-1; D possibly corresponds to TRBD2 (6 bases). Trimming left V 1 base short and J 6 bases short, with 16 bases between. CDR3 length: 16 amino acids. Germline V gives CDR1 SGHTA, CDR2 FQGNSA. The CDR3 sequence: CASSLVAGRASNEQFF. CDR3 sequence (DNA): TGTGCCAGCAGCTTAGTGGCGGGGAGAGCTAGCAATGAGCAGTTCTTC.

This clonotype has at least ten counts. V gene TRBV15 combines with J gene TRBJ2-2; 7 bases align to TRBD2. Unmatched junction bases numbered 7, after V lost 0 bases and J lost 6 bases. Germline CDR1 LNHNV, CDR2 YYDKDF (reference sequence). The CDR3 length is 16 residues. CDR3 DNA sequence: TGTGCCACCAGCAGAGATCTCTTCGGACTAGCCGGGGAGCTGTTTTTT. Amino acid sequence: CATSRDLFGLAGELFF.

This clonotype was observed a handful of times. The J gene is TRBJ2-3, the V gene TRBV7-9, with D perhaps matching TRBD1 (6 bases). Germline CDR1 reads SEHNR; CDR2 reads FQNEAQ (reference sequence). With 1 base removed from V and 5 bases from J, the gap between germline ends came to 7 bases. CDR3 length equals 13 residues. The CDR3 bases are TGTGCCAGCAGCTTAGGGGGGCAAGATACGCAGTATTTT. It specifies CASSLGGQDTQYF.

This clonotype was seen repeatedly, ten times or more. V and J are TRBV4-1 and TRBJ1-4; D remains ambiguous. Trimming left V 0 bases short and J 0 bases short, with 8 bases between. This CDR3 has 16 residues. CDR1 and CDR2 (germline): MGHRA, YSYEKL. CDR3 nucleotides: TGCGCCAGCAGCCAAGATCCCGGTGCAACTAATGAAAAACTGTTTTTT. Translating it yields CASSQDPGATNEKLFF.